A single T cell receptor beta chain is shown here with its context. This clonotype has just one count. There is no known antigen for this receptor. No much larger clonotype is one base removed from it; base qualities were not supplied. A single read constitutes weak evidence. This entry is derived from a study of regulatory T cells in long-lasting Graves disease (dated by TCRdb to the early 2020s). Regarding the study in general: Persistent Graves' disease meant more than 5 years of antithyroid drug treatment with TSH receptor autoantibodies that stayed positive. The study was registered as a clinical trial and conducted in China. In the clinical cohort, patients with persistent Graves' disease had used antithyroid drugs for an average of roughly 10 years. Persistent Graves' disease patients were compared with newly diagnosed Graves' disease patients by peripheral blood TCR sequencing and RNA sequencing. A total of around 35 samples were covered by TCR sequencing, comprising some 13 persistent and 20 or so newly diagnosed Graves' disease patients. What the research found in general, with its limitations: A larger number of public clonotypes was shared among persistent patients (fewer than 3,000) than among newly diagnosed patients (approximately 930). Sequencing and analysis were limited to the TCR beta chain. The small sample size was acknowledged by the authors as a limitation that may reduce accuracy. Preferential use of TRBV28, TRBJ1-2 and TRBJ2-5 was observed in persistent disease, whereas TRBV20-1 and TRBJ2-1 were favored in newly diagnosed disease. Peripheral blood alone was examined, since thyroid tissue, which constituted the primary lesion, could not be accessed. Compared with newly diagnosed patients, patients with persistent Graves' disease had lower TCR Shannon entropy and fewer highly expanded clones, which suggests clonal expansion.

To prepare the library, multiplex PCR was applied. TCRdb lists the instrument as Illumina HiSeq 4000. iRepertoire HTBI primers and Arm-PCR amplification of CDR3 regions were used to construct TCR beta libraries. PCR products were gel purified before sequencing. On the authors' methods: Gene usage analysis of CDR3 amino acid clonotypes used the 55 to 80 TRBV and some 13 TRBJ segments found across samples. Filtered high-quality paired reads were merged into contigs using COPE and FqMerger. Contigs were aligned with BLAST to IMGT TRBV, TRBD and TRBJ reference genes, and CDR3 was defined per IMGT. Any clonotype with a frequency above 0.1% was classified as a highly expanded clone. Repertoire diversity was measured by Shannon entropy, and V-J evenness by the Gini coefficient. Clonotypes shared by more than one individual were considered public. In TCRdb, the public reads were trimmed at Q25 with fastp and aligned with MiXCR, with productive beta chains retained. Entries are consolidated by CDR3 protein sequence, retaining the most common genes and DNA. The V and J calls were not made by the authors but by TCRdb's processing. The sample records approximately 470,000 distinct CDR3 sequences, about 20% of which are singletons. Over 7.5% of the sample is held by the ten biggest clonotypes.

CDR1 and CDR2 were assigned from the germline V gene (reference sequence) as LGHDT and YNNKEL. V is cut by 5 bases and J by 0 bases, and the space between the germline ends is 11 bases. Measured from the cysteine to the phenylalanine, the CDR3 is 16 residues long. Here the CDR3 DNA is all that survives: 48 bases in frame from base 1. The intended sense of this specimen's time point label: persistent/refractory GD, antithyroid drugs over 5 years with positive TRAb. For both TCR sequencing and RNA sequencing, RNA was extracted from PBMCs using TRIzol. The diagnosis of Graves' disease followed American Thyroid Association guidelines. Patients for the study were recruited at an endocrinology department in Xi'an, China. Each patient gave roughly 8.4 milliliters of peripheral blood, collected in an EDTA anticoagulant tube. PBMCs were isolated by Ficoll Paque Plus density gradient separation without further T cell sorting. An Agilent 2100 Bioanalyzer and agarose gel were used to check RNA quality, while a NanoDrop 2000 measured RNA concentration.

The input for sequencing was peripheral blood mononuclear cells (PBMCs), taken when the disease was refractory, from a patient treated with antithyroid drugs. Here the chain combines TRBV3-1 and TRBJ2-6; the D gene is not confidently resolved. The TCR originated in a female donor with Graves disease. The DNA sequence is TGTGCCAGCAGCAGTTTCCCCGGCTCTGGGGCCAACGTCCTGACTTTC. Translated, this gives CASSSFPGSGANVLTF.